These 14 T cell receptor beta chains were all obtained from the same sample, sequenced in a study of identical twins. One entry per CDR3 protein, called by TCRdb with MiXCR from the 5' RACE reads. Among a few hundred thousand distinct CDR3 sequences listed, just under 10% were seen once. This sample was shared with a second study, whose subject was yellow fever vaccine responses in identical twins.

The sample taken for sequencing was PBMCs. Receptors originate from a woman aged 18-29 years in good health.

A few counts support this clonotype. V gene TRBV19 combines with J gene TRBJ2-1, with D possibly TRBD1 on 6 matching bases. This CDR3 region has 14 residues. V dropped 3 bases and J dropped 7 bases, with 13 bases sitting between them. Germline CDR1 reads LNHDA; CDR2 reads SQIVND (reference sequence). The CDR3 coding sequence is TGTGCCAGTAGTATGCCAGGGGCCGTGAATGAGCAGTTCTTC. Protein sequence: CASSMPGAVNEQFF.

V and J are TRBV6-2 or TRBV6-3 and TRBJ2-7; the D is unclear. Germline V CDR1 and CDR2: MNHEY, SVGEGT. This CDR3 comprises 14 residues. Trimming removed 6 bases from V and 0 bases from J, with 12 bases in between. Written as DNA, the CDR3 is TGTGCCAGCAGGCCGCACCCGAGCTCCTACGAGCAGTACTTC. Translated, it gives CASRPHPSSYEQYF.

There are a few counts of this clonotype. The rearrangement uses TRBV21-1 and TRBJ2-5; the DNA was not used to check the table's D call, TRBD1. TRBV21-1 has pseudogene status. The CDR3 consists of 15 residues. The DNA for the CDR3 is TGTGCCAGCAGCAAAGGCAGGGGGGAATCAGAGACCCAGTACTTC. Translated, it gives CASSKGRGESETQYF.

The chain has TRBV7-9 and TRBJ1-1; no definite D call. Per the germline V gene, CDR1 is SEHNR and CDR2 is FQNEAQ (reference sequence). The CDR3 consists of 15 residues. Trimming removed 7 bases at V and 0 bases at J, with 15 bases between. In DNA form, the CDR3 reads TGTGCCAGCACCGCGGGTGGTACCTTGAACACTGAAGCTTTCTTT. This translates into CASTAGGTLNTEAFF.

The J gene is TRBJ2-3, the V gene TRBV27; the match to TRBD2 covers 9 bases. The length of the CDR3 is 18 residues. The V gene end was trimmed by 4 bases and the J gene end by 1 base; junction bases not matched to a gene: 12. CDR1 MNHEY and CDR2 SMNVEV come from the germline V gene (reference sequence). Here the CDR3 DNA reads TGTGCCAGCAGTTCAAGGGGCGGGAGGGCCGTAGGCACAGATACGCAGTATTTT. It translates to CASSSRGGRAVGTDTQYF.

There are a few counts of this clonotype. CDR3 coding DNA: TGCGCCAGCAGCCAAGAAGGCGGGGGCAAGCAAAACATTCAGTACTTC. Translation: CASSQEGGGKQNIQYF. The chain uses TRBV4-3 and TRBJ2-4; weak D call: TRBD2 (7 bases). V lost 0 bases and J lost 5, with 14 bases in between. The CDR3 is 16 residues long. Germline values: CDR1 LGHNA, CDR2 YSLEER.

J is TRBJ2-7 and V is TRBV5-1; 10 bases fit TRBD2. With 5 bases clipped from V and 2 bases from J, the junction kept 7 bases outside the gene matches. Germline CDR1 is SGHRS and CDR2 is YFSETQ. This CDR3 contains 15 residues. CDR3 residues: CASRVGLAVTYEQYF. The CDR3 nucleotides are TGCGCCAGCAGAGTCGGACTAGCGGTTACCTACGAGCAGTACTTC.

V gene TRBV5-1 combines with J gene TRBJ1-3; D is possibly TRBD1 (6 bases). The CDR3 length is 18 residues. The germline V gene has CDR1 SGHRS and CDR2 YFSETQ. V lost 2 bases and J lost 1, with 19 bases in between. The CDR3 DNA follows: TGCGCCAGCAGCTTAGGGACATTCGGGTCTCCGTCTGGAAACACCATATATTTT. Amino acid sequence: CASSLGTFGSPSGNTIYF.

The CDR3 DNA reads as TGTGCCAGCAGTGAAGCCCCACCCCGGACAGGGCGGGGTGAAAAACTGTTTTTT. Residues: CASSEAPPRTGRGEKLFF. The V gene is TRBV2, the J gene TRBJ1-4, with 8 bases that match TRBD1. The CDR3 contains 18 residues. Trimming removed 0 bases from V and 7 bases from J; junction bases left unmatched: 13. The V gene's germline CDR1 is SNHLY and CDR2 FYNNEI.

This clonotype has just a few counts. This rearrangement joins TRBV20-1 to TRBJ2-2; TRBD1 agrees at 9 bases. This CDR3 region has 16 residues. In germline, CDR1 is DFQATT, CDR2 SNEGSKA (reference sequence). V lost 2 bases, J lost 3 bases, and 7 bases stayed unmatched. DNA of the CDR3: TGCAGTGCTAGAAGGGACAGGGACTGGGACACCGGGGAGCTGTTTTTT. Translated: CSARRDRDWDTGELFF.

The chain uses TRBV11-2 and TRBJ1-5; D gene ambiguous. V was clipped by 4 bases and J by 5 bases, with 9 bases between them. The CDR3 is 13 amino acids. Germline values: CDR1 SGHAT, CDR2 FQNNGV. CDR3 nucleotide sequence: TGTGCCAGCAGCTCCAAACCCGATCAGCCCCAGCATTTT. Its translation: CASSSKPDQPQHF.

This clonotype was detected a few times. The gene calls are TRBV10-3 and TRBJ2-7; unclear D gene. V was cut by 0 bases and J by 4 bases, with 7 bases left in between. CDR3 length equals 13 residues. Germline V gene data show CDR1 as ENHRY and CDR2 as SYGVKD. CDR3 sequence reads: CAISESTEYEQYF. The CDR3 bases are TGTGCCATCAGTGAGTCGACGGAATACGAGCAGTACTTC.

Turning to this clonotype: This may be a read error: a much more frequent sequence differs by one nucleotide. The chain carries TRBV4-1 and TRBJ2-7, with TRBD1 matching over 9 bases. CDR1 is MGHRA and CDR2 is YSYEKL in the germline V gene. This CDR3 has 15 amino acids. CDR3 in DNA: TGCGCCAGCAGCCAACCGGGACAGGGATCCTCCGAGCAGTACTTC. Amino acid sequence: CASSQPGQGSSEQYF.

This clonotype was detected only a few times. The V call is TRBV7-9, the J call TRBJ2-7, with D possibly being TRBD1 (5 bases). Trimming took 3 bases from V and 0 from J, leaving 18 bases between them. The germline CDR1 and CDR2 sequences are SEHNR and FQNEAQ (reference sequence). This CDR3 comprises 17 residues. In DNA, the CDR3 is TGTGCCAGCAGCTTGCACCCCTTACAGGAAAGCTCCTACGAGCAGTACTTC. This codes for CASSLHPLQESSYEQYF.